The clone carrying this TCR beta chain registers medium-sized by frequency. This record belongs to a study of CD8 T cells in cerebrospinal fluid in Alzheimer's disease. Reprocessing the 10x single-cell sequencing reads, TCRdb reports a single entry for every CDR3 protein and omits DNA. Recorded for this sample: about 1,500 distinct CDR3 sequences. The receptor comes from a human donor in good health. Input material: cerebrospinal fluid.

The CDR3 region is CASSPTAGSANTGELFF. J is TRBJ2-2 and V is TRBV11-3. The CDR3 extends over 17 amino acids. Germline V gives CDR1 SGHNT, CDR2 YENEEA.